Listed below are T cell receptor beta chains from one sample, sequenced in a study of control samples from healthy donors and cancer patients. TCRdb's copy holds only in-frame clones and misses some; the assay was immunoSEQ multiplex PCR. The table includes about 150,000 clones, over 85% detected once. The sequenced sample consisted of blood. These TCRs come from a man between 18 and 35 years old in good health. CDR3s include the opening cysteine and the closing phenylalanine or tryptophan. A D gene is named only where the DNA matches it firmly. Clone size is stated in some rows and not others, as once, few, many or a class when expanded.

j_call	v_call	clone_size	d_call	cdr3_nt	cdr3_aa
TRBJ2-5	TRBV19	NA	TRBD1	TGTGCCAGTAGTGGGACAGGTTTCCAAGAGACCCAGTACTTC	CASSGTGFQETQYF
TRBJ2-1	TRBV7-2	NA	TRBD2	TGTGCCAGCAGCTTATCGACTAGCGGCTTCAATGAGCAGTTCTTC	CASSLSTSGFNEQFF
TRBJ1-2	TRBV19	NA	NA	TGTGCCAGTAGTATATCGGGGGAGGAGATTGGCTATGGCTACACCTTC	CASSISGEEIGYGYTF
TRBJ1-2	TRBV6-5	NA	NA	TGTGCCAGCAGTTATTATGAGGGTGTTGACTATGGCTACACCTTC	CASSYYEGVDYGYTF
TRBJ2-2	TRBV24-1	NA	NA	TGTGCCACCAGTTTGGGTCGCACCGGGGAGCTGTTTTTT	CATSLGRTGELFF
TRBJ2-2	TRBV9	NA	NA	TGTGCCAGCAGTCGTAATTTAGCGGCTCCGAACACCGGGGAGCTGTTTTTT	CASSRNLAAPNTGELFF
TRBJ2-2	TRBV7-6	medium-sized	NA	TGTGCCAGCAGCCCACAACAAGGGCGGGCGAACACCGGGGAGCTGTTTTTT	CASSPQQGRANTGELFF
TRBJ1-3	TRBV5-4	NA	NA	TGTGCCAGCAGCGTGGGCTTAAGACAGATCTCTGGAAACACCATATATTTT	CASSVGLRQISGNTIYF
TRBJ2-5	TRBV28	NA	NA	TGTGCCAGCAGCTTCATAGGAGAGACCCAGTACTTC	CASSFIGETQYF
TRBJ1-1	TRBV19	once	TRBD1	TGTGCCAGTAGTCGACAGGGGAGCACTGAAGCTTTCTTT	CASSRQGSTEAFF
TRBJ1-2	TRBV28	NA	NA	TGTGCCAGCAGTTTAAGGCAGCTAGGCTATGGCTACACCTTC	CASSLRQLGYGYTF
TRBJ1-2	TRBV9	NA	NA	TGTGCCAGCAGCGTAGTGGGATATGGCTACACCTTC	CASSVVGYGYTF
TRBJ1-2	TRBV7-2	NA	TRBD1	TGTGCCAGCAGCTTCGGGACAGGCGGTCCTTATGGCTACACCTTC	CASSFGTGGPYGYTF
TRBJ1-5	TRBV19	NA	NA	TGTGCCAGTTCTGGTGGGGGGTATCAGCCCCAGCATTTT	CASSGGGYQPQHF
TRBJ1-1	TRBV13	NA	TRBD1	TGTGCCAGCAGTTGGGTCTCGACAGGGAGGCACACTGAAGCTTTCTTT	CASSWVSTGRHTEAFF
TRBJ2-1	TRBV5-1	NA	NA	TGCGCCAGCAGCTTGTGGGGGAAGGGGAATGAGCAGTTCTTC	CASSLWGKGNEQFF
TRBJ1-5	TRBV3-1/TRBV3-2	NA	NA	TGTGCCAGCAGCCAAGATGGACGGGTCCAGCATTTT	CASSQDGRVQHF
TRBJ1-6	TRBV10-2	NA	NA	TGCGCCAGCACTCTAGGGCGAGGGTATAATTCACCCCTCCACTTT	CASTLGRGYNSPLHF
TRBJ1-1	TRBV9	NA	NA	TGTGCCAGCAGCGTAAGTAAGCAGGGGCTGAACACTGAAGCTTTCTTT	CASSVSKQGLNTEAFF
TRBJ1-2	TRBV25-1	NA	NA	TGTGCCAGCAGTGGCGGACGTCCGCCCCGCTATGGCTACACCTTC	CASSGGRPPRYGYTF
TRBJ1-2	TRBV29-1	NA	NA	TGCAGCCTAGGGGGGGACTATGGCTACACCTTC	CSLGGDYGYTF
TRBJ2-7	TRBV15	NA	NA	TGTGCCACCAGCAGAGGACTGGAGTGTCGAGGTTACGAGCAGTACTTC	CATSRGLECRGYEQYF
TRBJ1-1	TRBV28	NA	NA	TGTGCCAGCAGTCCCCTGGACGGGTTGAACACTGAAGCTTTCTTT	CASSPLDGLNTEAFF
TRBJ1-1	TRBV30	NA	NA	TGTGCCTATTCTGAGGGGAACACTGAAGCTTTCTTT	CAYSEGNTEAFF
TRBJ2-7	TRBV19	once	TRBD2	TGTGCCAGTAGTATAGGACTAGCGGGAGACTACGAGCAGTACTTC	CASSIGLAGDYEQYF
TRBJ2-2	TRBV6-5	few	NA	TGTGCCAGCAGAGGGGTGGCCGGGGAGCTGTTTTTT	CASRGVAGELFF
TRBJ1-5	TRBV6-5	NA	TRBD1	TGTGCAGCGACAGGGGATAGCAATCAGCCCCAGCATTTT	CAATGDSNQPQHF
TRBJ2-5	TRBV24-1	NA	TRBD1	TGTGCCACCCAAGGACAGGGCTTTCAAGAGACCCAGTACTTC	CATQGQGFQETQYF
TRBJ1-6	TRBV7-9	NA	NA	TGTGCCAGCAGCCCCCCGACAGATAATTCACCCCTCCACTTT	CASSPPTDNSPLHF
TRBJ1-1	TRBV9	NA	NA	TGTGCCAGCAGCGTAAGGGGGAACACTGAAGCTTTCTTT	CASSVRGNTEAFF
TRBJ1-6	TRBV5-1	NA	TRBD1	TGCGCCAGCAGCTTGGCCACAGGGGAGTATTCACCCCTCCACTTT	CASSLATGEYSPLHF
TRBJ1-1	TRBV5-1	NA	NA	TGCGCCAGCAGCCCGAAGATGAACACTGAAGCTTTCTTT	CASSPKMNTEAFF
TRBJ2-3	TRBV27	NA	TRBD2	TGTGCCAGCAGTTTATCGTGGGGGGGGGATACGCAGTATTTT	CASSLSWGGDTQYF
TRBJ1-6	TRBV19	NA	TRBD1	TGTGCCACGACAGAAACAGGGGACTCCTATAATTCACCCCTCCACTTT	CATTETGDSYNSPLHF